This entry lists 21 T cell receptor beta chains sequenced from one sample in a study of blood T cell repertoires in COVID-19. Sequencing was performed with immunoSEQ multiplex PCR; in TCRdb, only in-frame clones are kept and a portion is missing. The data hold 130,000 to 150,000 clones, with 87% observed a single time. Material: peripheral blood. All receptors derive from a woman in her fifties or sixties with active or convalescent COVID-19.

This chain uses TRBV2 with TRBJ1-1; 9 nucleotides align to TRBD1. V shed 4 bases and J 1 base; nucleotides not matched to a gene: 4. This CDR3 contains 15 residues. Germline CDR1 is SNHLY and CDR2 is FYNNEI. This CDR3 reads CASSVEQGANTEAFF. As DNA, the CDR3 is TGTGCCAGCAGTGTCGAACAGGGGGCGAACACTGAAGCTTTCTTT.

This chain connects TRBV11-3 to TRBJ1-2, with D tentatively TRBD1 (6 bases). This CDR3 is 13 amino acids long. The germline CDR1 and CDR2 sequences are SGHNT and YENEEA. Trimming took off 4 bases at V and 8 bases at J, with 14 bases between the two ends. CDR3 protein: CASSSTQGTGYTF. The DNA of the CDR3 is TGTGCCAGCAGCTCCACACAGGGTACCGGCTACACCTTC. The full variable domain, in which reference TRBV11-3 and TRBJ1-2 provide the parts outside the CDR3, is EAGVVQSPRYKIIEKKQPVAFWCNPISGHNTLYWYLQNLGQGPELLIRYENEEAVDDSQLPKDRFSAERLKGVDSTLKIQPAELGDSAVYLCASSSTQGTGYTFGSGTRLTVV.

J is TRBJ1-1 and V is TRBV25-1; D is perhaps TRBD1 (5 bases). Trimming took 4 bases from V and 1 from J, leaving 16 bases between them. This CDR3 spans 16 amino acids. The germline V gene has CDR1 MGHDK and CDR2 SYGVNS. CDR3 loop: CASSVHPGLGNTEAFF. CDR3 in DNA: TGTGCCAGCAGTGTTCACCCGGGACTGGGGAACACTGAAGCTTTCTTT.

This clone appeared a single time. The rearrangement links TRBV5-5 to TRBJ2-3; 8 nucleotides align to TRBD1. Per the germline V gene, CDR1 is SGHKS and CDR2 is YYEKEE (reference sequence). V lost 2 bases and J lost 5; bases outside the gene matches: 16. This CDR3 has 18 residues. The DNA of the CDR3 is TGTGCCAGCAGCTTAACCCTGAAAACCCAGGGGGCGAGAGATACGCAGTATTTT. Protein sequence: CASSLTLKTQGARDTQYF.

This rearrangement joins TRBV23-1 to TRBJ2-1; D is possibly TRBD2 (6 bases). TRBV23-1 belongs to the ORF category, with a function that is uncertain. The CDR3 extends over 17 amino acids. Trimming pared 0 bases from V and 4 bases from J, leaving 16 bases between. For the CDR3, the DNA is TGCGCCAGCAGTCAATCGACGGGACTCCTCTCTTACAATGAGCAGTTCTTC. Amino acid sequence: CASSQSTGLLSYNEQFF.

The CDR3 spells CAVPPLGEQFF. In DNA, the CDR3 is TGCGCCGTCCCCCCCCTAGGTGAGCAGTTCTTC. The chain uses TRBV10-1 and TRBJ2-1, with unresolved D. Germline V lookup: CDR1 WNHNN, CDR2 SYGVQD (reference sequence). This CDR3 contains 11 residues. Trimming took off 11 bases at V and 9 bases at J, with 14 bases between the two ends.

The gene calls are TRBV6-4 and TRBJ2-7, with 14 bases that match TRBD2. Germline CDR1 and CDR2: MRHNA and SNTAGT. This CDR3 region has 19 residues. Trimming cost V 0 bases and J 11 bases; bases outside gene matches: 18. This CDR3 reads CASSDSIGLAGGSWVWEYF. The CDR3 DNA follows: TGTGCCAGCAGTGACTCGATCGGACTAGCGGGAGGCTCCTGGGTTTGGGAGTACTTC.

The rearrangement uses TRBV6-1 and TRBJ2-3; 15 bases agree with TRBD2. This CDR3 region has 16 residues. V dropped 4 bases and J dropped 6; count of bases not matched to a gene: 5. In germline, CDR1 is MNHNS, CDR2 SASEGT. The DNA of the CDR3 is TGTGCCAGCAGTGGACGGACTAGCGGGGGGGTGGATACGCAGTATTTT. It is translated as CASSGRTSGGVDTQYF.

The J gene is TRBJ1-1, the V gene TRBV19; 9 positions match TRBD1. Germline values: CDR1 LNHDA, CDR2 SQIVND (reference sequence). The CDR3 length is 16 residues. The V and J ends lost 5 bases and 8 bases, in that order; junction bases with no gene match: 15. The CDR3 bases are TGTGCCAGTAGTCCCAGCGGACAGGGGAGGATAAAAGAAGCTTTCTTT. Protein sequence: CASSPSGQGRIKEAFF.

The chain joins TRBV28 to TRBJ1-1; a possible D gene is TRBD1 (5 bases). V was trimmed by 6 bases and J by 4 bases, leaving 15 bases between them. Germline CDR1 is MDHEN and CDR2 is SYDVKM. This CDR3 spans 14 amino acids. CDR3 in DNA: TGTGCCAGCAGGGAGAACAGGTTACGCACTGAAGCTTTCTTT. Its translation: CASRENRLRTEAFF.

The chain recombines TRBV6-5 with TRBJ2-7; no clear D gene. V gave up 7 bases and J gave up 1 base, with 14 bases separating them. CDR3 length: 14 amino acids. Germline-derived CDR1 and CDR2 are MNHEY and SVGAGI. DNA of the CDR3: TGTGCCAGCACCCCCGACCCGGAGTCCTACGAGCAGTACTTC. This codes for CASTPDPESYEQYF.

This clone was counted a few times. This chain uses TRBV3-1 (or the pseudogene TRBV3-2) with TRBJ1-3; 7 bases agree with TRBD1. V lost 3 bases, J lost 6 bases, and 8 bases stayed unmatched. The CDR3 has 15 amino acids. Germline assignment: CDR1 LGHDT and CDR2 YNNKEL (reference sequence). The CDR3 spells CASSQAPGGENTIYF. DNA of the CDR3: TGTGCCAGCAGCCAGGCCCCAGGGGGAGAAAACACCATATATTTT.

There are a few counts of this clone. The V gene is TRBV6-6, the J gene TRBJ2-2; 13 nucleotides line up with TRBD2. V lost 6 bases to trimming and J lost 0 bases; unmatched junction nucleotides: 4. CDR3 length equals 17 residues. CDR1 and CDR2 (germline): MNHNY, SVGAGI (reference sequence). CDR3 region: CASSRLAGGSNTGELFF. DNA of the CDR3: TGTGCCAGCAGCCGACTAGCGGGGGGATCGAACACCGGGGAGCTGTTTTTT.

The rearrangement links TRBV30 to TRBJ1-5; possibly TRBD1 for D (5 bases). The germline V gene encodes CDR1 GTSNPN and CDR2 SVGIG (reference sequence). This CDR3 comprises 14 residues. The V end lost 5 bases, the J end lost 6 bases, and 17 bases lay between the germline ends. The CDR3 sequence is CAWGHLDTGQPQHF. In DNA, the CDR3 is TGTGCCTGGGGTCATCTCGATACAGGTCAGCCCCAGCATTTT.

This chain joins TRBV30 and TRBJ1-4; 7 bases line up with TRBD1. From germline, CDR1 is GTSNPN and CDR2 SVGIG (reference sequence). Germline trimming cut 0 bases from V and 1 base from J; bases unmatched to any gene: 11. The CDR3 consists of 18 residues. This CDR3 is CAWSVGTAMSLTNEKLFF. The CDR3 coding sequence is TGTGCCTGGAGTGTGGGGACAGCGATGTCTCTAACTAATGAAAAACTGTTTTTT.

The chain recombines TRBV19 with TRBJ1-4; 10 positions agree with TRBD1. Germline V gene sequence: CDR1 LNHDA, CDR2 SQIVND (reference sequence). The CDR3 length is 15 residues. The V gene end was trimmed by 6 bases and the J gene end by 6 bases; junction bases not matched to a gene: 7. The CDR3 loop reads CASSLSGTGDEKLFF. DNA for the CDR3: TGTGCCAGTAGCCTCTCCGGGACAGGGGATGAAAAACTGTTTTTT.

This clone occurred a few times. The chain has TRBV27 and TRBJ2-7; 7 nucleotides match TRBD1. After removal of 5 bases from V and 3 bases from J, the junction contained 7 bases not matched to a gene. The V gene's germline CDR1 is MNHEY and CDR2 SMNVEV (reference sequence). The CDR3 consists of 14 residues. The CDR3 here is CASSGTGVLYEQYF. Here the CDR3 DNA reads TGTGCCAGCAGTGGAACAGGGGTGCTCTACGAGCAGTACTTC.

The genes are TRBV27 and TRBJ1-6; unclear D gene. There are 14 residues in the CDR3. Germline V gene sequence: CDR1 MNHEY, CDR2 SMNVEV (reference sequence). V was pared by 5 bases and J by 3 bases, with 8 bases between. The CDR3 DNA is TGTGCCAGCAGTGACACCAACTATAATTCACCCCTCCACTTT. Residues: CASSDTNYNSPLHF.

V and J are TRBV28 and TRBJ1-4; 7 nucleotides align to TRBD1. The CDR3 spans 15 residues. V lost 4 bases to trimming and J lost 0 bases; unmatched junction nucleotides: 2. The germline gives CDR1 MDHEN, CDR2 SYDVKM. DNA for the CDR3: TGTGCCAGCAGTTCGACAGGGTCAACTAATGAAAAACTGTTTTTT. The encoded protein is CASSSTGSTNEKLFF.

The chain has TRBV19 and TRBJ2-1; 13 positions agree with TRBD2. CDR1 is LNHDA and CDR2 is SQIVND in the germline V gene (reference sequence). CDR3 length: 17 amino acids. The junction had 11 bases not matched to a gene; V was cut back by 7 bases and J by 5 bases. CDR3 coding DNA: TGTGCCAGTACCGGACTAGCGGGGGCCCTTGGGAACAATGAGCAGTTCTTC. This sequence encodes CASTGLAGALGNNEQFF.

The J gene is TRBJ1-5, the V gene TRBV28; D remains ambiguous. V gave up 7 bases and J gave up 0 bases, with 7 bases separating them. The CDR3 runs 13 residues. Germline V gene data show CDR1 as MDHEN and CDR2 as SYDVKM. The CDR3 DNA reads TGTGCCAGCATTCCTTATAGCAATCAGCCCCAGCATTTT. Translated: CASIPYSNQPQHF.